This T cell receptor (beta chain) is from a study of shared clonotypes between healthy human individuals. About the research overall: The composition of the donors was a couple of women and a few men aged 18 to 49.

Points on this clone: The antigen is undetermined.

Naive CD4+ cells were CD45RA-selected; the remaining cells were memory. General study points: Sorted-subset sequencing, rarefaction showed, was incomplete despite large depth. Clonotype sharing across several donors was observed for around 5% of naive CD4 clonotypes.

The V end was cut by 4 bases, the J end by 5 bases, with 17 bases between. This CDR3 has 15 amino acids. Germline V gene lookup returns CDR1 SGHAT and CDR2 FQNNGV. Here immunoSEQ multiplex PCR was the method, and the copy in TCRdb shows in-frame clones only, minus some. The sample yields a few million clones, under 97% seen once. This receptor was taken from a man in his late teens or twenties in good health. The chain joins TRBV11-2 to TRBJ2-5; D is unresolved. The source material was naive CD4+ T cells sorted from blood. Subset given: CD45RA+ positively selected. CDR3 loop: CASSSDSLGWETQYF. In DNA form, the CDR3 reads TGTGCCAGCAGCTCGGATAGCCTGGGGTGGGAGACCCAGTACTTC.